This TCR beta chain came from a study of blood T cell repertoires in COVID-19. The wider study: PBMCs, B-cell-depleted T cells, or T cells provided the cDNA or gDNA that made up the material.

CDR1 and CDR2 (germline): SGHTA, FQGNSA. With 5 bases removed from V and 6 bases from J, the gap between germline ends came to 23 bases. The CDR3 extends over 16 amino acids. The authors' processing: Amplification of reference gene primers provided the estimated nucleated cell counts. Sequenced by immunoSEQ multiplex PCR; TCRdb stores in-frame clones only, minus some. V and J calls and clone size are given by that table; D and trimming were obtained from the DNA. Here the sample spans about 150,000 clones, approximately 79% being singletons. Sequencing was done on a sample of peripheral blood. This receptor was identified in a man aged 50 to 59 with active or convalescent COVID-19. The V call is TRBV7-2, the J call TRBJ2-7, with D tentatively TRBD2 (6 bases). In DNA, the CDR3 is TGTGCCAGCAGCGCCGCCGGGACTCATCCTACGGCCGAGCAGTACTTC. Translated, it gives CASSAAGTHPTAEQYF.